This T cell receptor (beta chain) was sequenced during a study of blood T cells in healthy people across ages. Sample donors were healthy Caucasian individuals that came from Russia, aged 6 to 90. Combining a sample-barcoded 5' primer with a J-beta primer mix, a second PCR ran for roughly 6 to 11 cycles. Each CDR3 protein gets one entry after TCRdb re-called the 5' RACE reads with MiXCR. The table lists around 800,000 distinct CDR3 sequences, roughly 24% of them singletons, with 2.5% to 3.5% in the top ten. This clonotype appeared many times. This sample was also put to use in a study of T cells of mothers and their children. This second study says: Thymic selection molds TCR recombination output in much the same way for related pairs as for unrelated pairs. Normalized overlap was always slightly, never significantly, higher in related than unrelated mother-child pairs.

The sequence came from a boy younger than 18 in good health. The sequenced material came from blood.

The DNA for the CDR3 is TGTGCCAGCAGTGACAGAAGGCAGAGCTATGGCTACACCTTC. Amino acid sequence: CASSDRRQSYGYTF. The V call is TRBV12-3 or TRBV12-4, the J call TRBJ1-2; possible D gene TRBD1, 5 bases. The CDR3 totals 14 residues. The V and J ends lost 5 bases and 4 bases respectively, with 14 bases between them.